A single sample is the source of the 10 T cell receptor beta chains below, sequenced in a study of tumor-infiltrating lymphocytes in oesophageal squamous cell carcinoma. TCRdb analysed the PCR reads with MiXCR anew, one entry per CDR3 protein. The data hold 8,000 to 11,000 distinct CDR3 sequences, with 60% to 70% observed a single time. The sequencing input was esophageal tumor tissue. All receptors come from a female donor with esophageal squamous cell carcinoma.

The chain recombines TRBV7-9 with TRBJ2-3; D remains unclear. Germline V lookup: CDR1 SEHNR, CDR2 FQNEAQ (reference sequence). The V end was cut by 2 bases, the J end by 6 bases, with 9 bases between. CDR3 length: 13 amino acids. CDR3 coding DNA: TGTGCCAGCAGCTTAATCTTCTGGGATACGCAGTATTTT. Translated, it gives CASSLIFWDTQYF.

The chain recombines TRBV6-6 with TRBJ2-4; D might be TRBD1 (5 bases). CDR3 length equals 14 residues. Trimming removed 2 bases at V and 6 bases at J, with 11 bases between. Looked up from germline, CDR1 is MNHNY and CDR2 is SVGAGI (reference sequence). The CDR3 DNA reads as TGTGCCAGCAGTTACGATCCCCAGGGAAACATTCAGTACTTC. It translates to CASSYDPQGNIQYF.

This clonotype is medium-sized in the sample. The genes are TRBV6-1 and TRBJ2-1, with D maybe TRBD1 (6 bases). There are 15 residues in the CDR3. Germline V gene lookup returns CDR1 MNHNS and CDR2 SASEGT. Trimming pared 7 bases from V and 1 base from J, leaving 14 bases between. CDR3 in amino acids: CASTLQGESYNEQFF. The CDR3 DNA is TGTGCCAGCACCCTACAGGGAGAGTCCTACAATGAGCAGTTCTTC.

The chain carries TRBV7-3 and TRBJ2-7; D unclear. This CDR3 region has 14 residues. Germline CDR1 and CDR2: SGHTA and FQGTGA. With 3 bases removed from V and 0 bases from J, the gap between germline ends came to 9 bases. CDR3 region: CASSFHGPSYEQYF. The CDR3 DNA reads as TGTGCCAGCAGCTTTCACGGTCCCTCCTACGAGCAGTACTTC.

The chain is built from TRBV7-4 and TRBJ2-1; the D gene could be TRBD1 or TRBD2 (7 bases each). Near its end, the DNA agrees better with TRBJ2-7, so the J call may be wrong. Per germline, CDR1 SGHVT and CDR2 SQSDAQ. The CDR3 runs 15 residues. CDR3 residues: CASSFRDSGDYEQYF. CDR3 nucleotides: TGTGCCAGCAGCTTCCGGGACAGCGGGGACTATGAGCAGTACTTC.

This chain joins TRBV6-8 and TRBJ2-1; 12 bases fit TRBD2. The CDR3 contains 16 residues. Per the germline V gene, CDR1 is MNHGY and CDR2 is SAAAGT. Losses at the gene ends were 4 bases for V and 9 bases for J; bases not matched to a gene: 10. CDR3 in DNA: TGTGCCAGCAGTTTTTTGACTAGCGGGAGAGTCGGTGAGCAGTTCTTC. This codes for CASSFLTSGRVGEQFF.

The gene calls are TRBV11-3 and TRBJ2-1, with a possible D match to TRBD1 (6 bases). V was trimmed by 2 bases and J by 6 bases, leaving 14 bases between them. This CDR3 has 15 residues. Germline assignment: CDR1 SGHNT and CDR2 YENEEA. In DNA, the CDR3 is TGTGCCAGCAGCTTAACCTCGGGACAAGGCAATGAGCAGTTCTTC. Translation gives CASSLTSGQGNEQFF.

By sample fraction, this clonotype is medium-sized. The CDR3 is CASSSKNRESNEKLFF. In nucleotides, the CDR3 is TGTGCCAGCAGCTCAAAAAATCGGGAGTCTAATGAAAAACTGTTTTTT. The chain links TRBV7-9 to TRBJ1-4, with unresolved D. The CDR3 runs to 16 residues. CDR1 and CDR2 (germline): SEHNR, FQNEAQ (reference sequence). Trimming cost V 4 bases and J 3 bases, with 15 bases left between them.

The CDR3 nucleotides read TGTGCCACCAGTGATGCGGGAGGAGCCCAAGAGACCCAGTACTTC. Its translation is CATSDAGGAQETQYF. This chain uses TRBV24-1 with TRBJ2-5, with 8 bases lining up with TRBD2. V shed 3 bases, J shed 1 base, and the junction held 3 bases outside the gene matches. Looked up from germline, CDR1 is KGHDR and CDR2 is SFDVKD. The CDR3 sequence is 15 residues long.

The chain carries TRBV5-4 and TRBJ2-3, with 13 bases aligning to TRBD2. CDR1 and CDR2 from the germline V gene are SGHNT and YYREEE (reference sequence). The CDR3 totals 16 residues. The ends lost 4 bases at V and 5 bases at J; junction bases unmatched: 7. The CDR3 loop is CASSPGLAGLEDTQYF. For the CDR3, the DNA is TGTGCCAGCAGCCCGGGACTAGCGGGACTGGAAGATACGCAGTATTTT.